This T cell receptor beta chain originates from a study of CD8+ T cells in alopecia areata. Study summary: Scoring of treated patients' severity used the percentage of affected scalp area. The study, taken as a whole, reports: During tofacitinib treatment, many expanded lesional clones remained in scalp and blood. Mice showed clearer TCR sharing than patients did, a gap that was possibly HLA-related.

On this clone: As yet, its antigen is unknown.

RNA, once extracted, was reverse transcribed into cDNA for use as the sequencing template. The data were produced by immunoSEQ multiplex PCR, yet TCRdb's version contains in-frame clones alone and is incomplete. The table includes approximately 180,000 clones, about three fifths detected once. Treatment reported: oral pan-JAK inhibitor, 5-10 mg twice daily. Looked up from germline, CDR1 is GTSNPN and CDR2 is SVGIG (reference sequence). The ends were cut back, 2 bases at V and 9 bases at J, with 11 bases in the middle. CDR3 size: 13 residues. The receptor comes from a human donor with alopecia areata. V and J are TRBV30 and TRBJ1-6, with D possibly TRBD1 on 6 matching bases. The sample was CD4+ T cells sorted from blood, taken at week 24, from a patient treated with tofacitinib. The DNA of the CDR3 is TGTGCCTGGAGTCCGGGGGCGGGTTCACCCCTCCACTTT. Protein: CAWSPGAGSPLHF.